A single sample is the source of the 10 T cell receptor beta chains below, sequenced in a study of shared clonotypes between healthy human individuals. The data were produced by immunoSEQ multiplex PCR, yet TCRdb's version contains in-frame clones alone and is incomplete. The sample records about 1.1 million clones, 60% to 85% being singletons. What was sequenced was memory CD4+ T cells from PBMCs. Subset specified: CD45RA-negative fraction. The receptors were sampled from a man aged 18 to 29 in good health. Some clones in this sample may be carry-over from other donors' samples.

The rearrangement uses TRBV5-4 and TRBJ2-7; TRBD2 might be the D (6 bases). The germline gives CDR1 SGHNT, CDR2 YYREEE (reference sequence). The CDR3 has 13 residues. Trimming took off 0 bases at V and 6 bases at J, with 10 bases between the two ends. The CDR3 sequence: CASSLGSGGEQYF. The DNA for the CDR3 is TGTGCCAGCAGCTTGGGATCCGGGGGCGAGCAGTACTTC.

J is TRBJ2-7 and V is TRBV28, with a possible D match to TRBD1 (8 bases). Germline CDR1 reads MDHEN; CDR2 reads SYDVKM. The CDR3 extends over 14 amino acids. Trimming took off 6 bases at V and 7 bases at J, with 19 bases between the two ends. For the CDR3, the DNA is TGTGCCAGCAGACGGACAGGGACTATGGGGGAGCAGTACTTC. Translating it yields CASRRTGTMGEQYF.

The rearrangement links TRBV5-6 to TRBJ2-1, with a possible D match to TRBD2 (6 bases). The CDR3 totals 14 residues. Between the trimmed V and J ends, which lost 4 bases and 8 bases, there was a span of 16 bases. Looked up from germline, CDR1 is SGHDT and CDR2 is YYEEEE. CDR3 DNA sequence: TGTGCCAGCAGCCCCGGGTCCGGAGGGGATGAGCAGTTCTTC. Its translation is CASSPGSGGDEQFF.

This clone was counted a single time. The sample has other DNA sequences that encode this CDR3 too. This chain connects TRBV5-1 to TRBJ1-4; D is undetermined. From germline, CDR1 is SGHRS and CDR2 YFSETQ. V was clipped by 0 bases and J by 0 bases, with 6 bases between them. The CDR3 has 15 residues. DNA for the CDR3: TGCGCCAGCAGCTTGGGCGGTTCAACTAATGAAAAACTGTTTTTT. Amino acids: CASSLGGSTNEKLFF. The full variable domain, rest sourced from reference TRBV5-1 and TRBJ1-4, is KAGVTQTPRYLIKTRGQQVTLSCSPISGHRSVSWYQQTPGQGLQFLFEYFSETQRNKGNFPGRFSGRQFSNSRSEMNVSTLELGDSALYLCASSLGGSTNEKLFFGSGTQLSVL.

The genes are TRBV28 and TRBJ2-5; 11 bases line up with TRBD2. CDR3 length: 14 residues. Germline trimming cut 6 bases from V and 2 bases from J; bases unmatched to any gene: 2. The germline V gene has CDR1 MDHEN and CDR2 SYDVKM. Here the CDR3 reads CASRVAGGQETQYF. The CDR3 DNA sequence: TGTGCCAGCAGAGTAGCGGGAGGGCAAGAGACCCAGTACTTC.

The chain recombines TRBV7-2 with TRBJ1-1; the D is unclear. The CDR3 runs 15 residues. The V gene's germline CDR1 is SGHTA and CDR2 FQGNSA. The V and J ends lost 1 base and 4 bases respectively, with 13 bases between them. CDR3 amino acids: CASSLGRGIGTEAFF. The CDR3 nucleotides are TGTGCCAGCAGCTTAGGACGAGGAATCGGCACTGAAGCTTTCTTT. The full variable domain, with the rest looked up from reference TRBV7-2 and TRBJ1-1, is GAGVSQSPSNKVTEKGKDVELRCDPISGHTALYWYRQSLGQGLEFLIYFQGNSAPDKSGLPSDRFSAERTGGSVSTLTIQRTQQEDSAVYLCASSLGRGIGTEAFFGQGTRLTVV.

The CDR3 nucleotides read TGTGCCAGCAGACCCGGGACAGGGGTCTATGGCTACACCTTC. Its protein product is CASRPGTGVYGYTF. This chain uses TRBV6-5 with TRBJ1-2; 10 bases are shared with TRBD1. This CDR3 has 14 residues. V shed 6 bases, J shed 4 bases, and the junction held 5 bases outside the gene matches. Per the germline V gene, CDR1 is MNHEY and CDR2 is SVGAGI.

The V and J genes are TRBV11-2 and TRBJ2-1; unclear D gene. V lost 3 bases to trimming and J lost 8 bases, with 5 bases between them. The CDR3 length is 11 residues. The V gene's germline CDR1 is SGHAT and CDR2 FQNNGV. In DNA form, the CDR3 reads TGTGCCAGCAGCTTTGTTCATGAGCAGTTCTTC. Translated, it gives CASSFVHEQFF.

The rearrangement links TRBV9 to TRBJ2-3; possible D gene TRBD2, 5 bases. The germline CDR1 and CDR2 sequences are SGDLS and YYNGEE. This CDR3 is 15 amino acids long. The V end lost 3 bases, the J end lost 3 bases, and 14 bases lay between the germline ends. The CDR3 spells CASSESPLVTDTQYF. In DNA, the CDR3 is TGTGCCAGCAGCGAGTCCCCACTAGTTACAGATACGCAGTATTTT.

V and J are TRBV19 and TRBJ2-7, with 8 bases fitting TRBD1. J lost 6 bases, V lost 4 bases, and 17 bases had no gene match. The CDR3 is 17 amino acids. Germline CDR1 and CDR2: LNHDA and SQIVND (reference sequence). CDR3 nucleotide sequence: TGTGCCAGTAGTACTTCAACAGGGGGTAACCCCTCCAGCGAGCAGTACTTC. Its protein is CASSTSTGGNPSSEQYF.